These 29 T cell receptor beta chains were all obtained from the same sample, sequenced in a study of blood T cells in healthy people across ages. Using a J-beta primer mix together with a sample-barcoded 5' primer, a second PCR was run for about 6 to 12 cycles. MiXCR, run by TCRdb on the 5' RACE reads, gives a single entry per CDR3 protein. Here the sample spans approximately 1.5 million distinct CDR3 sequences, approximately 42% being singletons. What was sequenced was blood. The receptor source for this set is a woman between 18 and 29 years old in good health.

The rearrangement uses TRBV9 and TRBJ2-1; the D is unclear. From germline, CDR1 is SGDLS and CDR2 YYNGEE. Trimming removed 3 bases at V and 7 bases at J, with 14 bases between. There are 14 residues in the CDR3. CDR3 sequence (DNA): TGTGCCAGCAGCGGGGTGGGTGGGGATAATGAGCAGTTCTTC. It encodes CASSGVGGDNEQFF. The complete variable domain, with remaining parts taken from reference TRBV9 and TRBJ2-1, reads DSGVTQTPKHLITATGQRVTLRCSPRSGDLSVYWYQQSLDQGLQFLIQYYNGEERAKGNILERFSAQQFPDLHSELNLSSLELGDSALYFCASSGVGGDNEQFFGPGTRLTVL.

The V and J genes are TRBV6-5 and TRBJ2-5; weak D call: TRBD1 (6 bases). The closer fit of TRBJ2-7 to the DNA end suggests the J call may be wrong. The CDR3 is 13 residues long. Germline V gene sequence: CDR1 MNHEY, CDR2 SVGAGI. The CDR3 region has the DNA TGTGCCAGCAGTTTAGACAGGCCGGGCGAGCAGTACTTC. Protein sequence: CASSLDRPGEQYF.

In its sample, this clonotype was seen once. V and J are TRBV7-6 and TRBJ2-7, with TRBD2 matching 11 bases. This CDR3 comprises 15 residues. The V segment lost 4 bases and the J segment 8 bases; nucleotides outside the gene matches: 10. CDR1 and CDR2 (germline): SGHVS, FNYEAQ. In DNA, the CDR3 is TGTGCCAGCAGCTCTCATTTCCCTAGCGGGAGGCAGCAGTACTTC. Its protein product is CASSSHFPSGRQQYF. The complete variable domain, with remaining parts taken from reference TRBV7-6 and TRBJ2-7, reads GAGVSQSPRYKVTKRGQDVALRCDPISGHVSLYWYRQALGQGPEFLTYFNYEAQQDKSGLPNDRFSAERPEGSISTLTIQRTEQRDSAMYRCASSSHFPSGRQQYFGPGTRLTVT.

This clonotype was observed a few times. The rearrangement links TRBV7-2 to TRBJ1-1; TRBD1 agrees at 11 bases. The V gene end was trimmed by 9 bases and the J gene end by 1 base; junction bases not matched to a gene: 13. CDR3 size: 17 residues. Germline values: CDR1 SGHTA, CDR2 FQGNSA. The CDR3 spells CASSLRTGGGGNTEAFF. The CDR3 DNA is TGTGCCAGTAGCCTAAGGACAGGGGGCGGAGGGAACACTGAAGCTTTCTTT.

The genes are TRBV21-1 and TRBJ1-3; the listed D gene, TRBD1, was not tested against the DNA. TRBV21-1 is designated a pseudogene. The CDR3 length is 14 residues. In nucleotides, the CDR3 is TGTGCCAGCAGCAGAAACAGGGGAGGAAACACCATATATTTT. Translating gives CASSRNRGGNTIYF.

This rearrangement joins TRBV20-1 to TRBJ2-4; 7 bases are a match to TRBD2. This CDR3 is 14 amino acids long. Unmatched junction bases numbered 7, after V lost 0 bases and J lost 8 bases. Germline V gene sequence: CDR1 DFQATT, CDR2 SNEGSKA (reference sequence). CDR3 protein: CSARDRRGGDIQYF. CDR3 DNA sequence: TGCAGTGCTAGAGACAGGCGCGGGGGAGACATTCAGTACTTC.

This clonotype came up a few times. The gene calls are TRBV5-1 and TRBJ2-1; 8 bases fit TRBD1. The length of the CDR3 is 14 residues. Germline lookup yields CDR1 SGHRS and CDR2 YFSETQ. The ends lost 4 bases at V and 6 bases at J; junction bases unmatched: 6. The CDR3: CASSIGTGGNEQFF. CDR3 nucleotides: TGCGCCAGCAGCATAGGGACAGGCGGCAATGAGCAGTTCTTC.

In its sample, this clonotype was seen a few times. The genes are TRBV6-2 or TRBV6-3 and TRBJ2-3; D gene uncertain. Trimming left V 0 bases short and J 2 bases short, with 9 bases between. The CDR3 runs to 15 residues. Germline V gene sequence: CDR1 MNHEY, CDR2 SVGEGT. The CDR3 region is CASSYSLGSTDTQYF. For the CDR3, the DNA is TGTGCCAGCAGTTACTCGCTGGGGTCCACAGATACGCAGTATTTT.

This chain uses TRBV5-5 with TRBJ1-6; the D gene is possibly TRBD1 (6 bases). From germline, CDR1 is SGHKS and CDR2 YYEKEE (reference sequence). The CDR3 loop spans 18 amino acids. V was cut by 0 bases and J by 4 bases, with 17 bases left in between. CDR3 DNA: TGTGCCAGCAGCTTGGCCTTCACGGGGGCCGGGTATAATTCACCCCTCCACTTT. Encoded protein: CASSLAFTGAGYNSPLHF. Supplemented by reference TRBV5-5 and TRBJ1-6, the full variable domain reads DAGVTQSPTHLIKTRGQQVTLRCSPISGHKSVSWYQQVLGQGPQFIFQYYEKEERGRGNFPDRFSARQFPNYSSELNVNALLLGDSALYLCASSLAFTGAGYNSPLHFGNGTRLTVT.

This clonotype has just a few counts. The CDR3 sequence is CASSFVSGHWGYGYTF. The CDR3 region has the DNA TGTGCCAGCAGCTTTGTGTCGGGACACTGGGGTTATGGCTACACCTTC. The rearrangement uses TRBV5-6 and TRBJ1-2; D may be TRBD1 (6 bases). V was trimmed by 2 bases and J by 5 bases, leaving 19 bases between them. Germline V gene sequence: CDR1 SGHDT, CDR2 YYEEEE. This CDR3 contains 16 residues. Based on the CDR3 plus reference TRBV5-6 and TRBJ1-2, the full variable domain is DAGVTQSPTHLIKTRGQQVTLRCSPKSGHDTVSWYQQALGQGPQFIFQYYEEEERQRGNFPDRFSGHQFPNYSSELNVNALLLGDSALYLCASSFVSGHWGYGYTFGSGTRLTVV.

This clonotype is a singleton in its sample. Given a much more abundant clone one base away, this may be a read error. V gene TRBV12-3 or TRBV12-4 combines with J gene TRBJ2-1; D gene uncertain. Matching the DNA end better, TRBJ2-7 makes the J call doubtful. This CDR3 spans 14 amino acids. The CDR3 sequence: CASSLQDSYNEQYF. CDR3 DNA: TGTGCCAGCAGTTTGCAAGACTCCTACAATGAGCAGTACTTC.

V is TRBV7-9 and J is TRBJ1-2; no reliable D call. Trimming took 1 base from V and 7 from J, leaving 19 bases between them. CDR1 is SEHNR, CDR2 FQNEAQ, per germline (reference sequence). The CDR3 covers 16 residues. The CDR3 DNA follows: TGTGCCAGCAGCTTAGTGGGAGAAGAAATGGTCTCTGGCTACACCTTC. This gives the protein CASSLVGEEMVSGYTF.

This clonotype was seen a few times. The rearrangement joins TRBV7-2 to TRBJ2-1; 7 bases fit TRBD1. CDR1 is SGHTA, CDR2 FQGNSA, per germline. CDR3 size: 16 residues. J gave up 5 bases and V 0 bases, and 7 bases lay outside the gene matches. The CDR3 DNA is TGTGCCAGCAGCTTAGCGGCAGGGGGTAGGAACAATGAGCAGTTCTTC. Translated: CASSLAAGGRNNEQFF.

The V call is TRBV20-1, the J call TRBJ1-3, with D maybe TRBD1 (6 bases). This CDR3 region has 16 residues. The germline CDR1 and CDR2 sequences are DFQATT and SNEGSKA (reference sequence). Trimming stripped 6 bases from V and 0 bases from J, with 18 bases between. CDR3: CSALNRDTYSGNTIYF. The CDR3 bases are TGCAGTGCGCTTAACCGGGACACCTACTCTGGAAACACCATATATTTT.

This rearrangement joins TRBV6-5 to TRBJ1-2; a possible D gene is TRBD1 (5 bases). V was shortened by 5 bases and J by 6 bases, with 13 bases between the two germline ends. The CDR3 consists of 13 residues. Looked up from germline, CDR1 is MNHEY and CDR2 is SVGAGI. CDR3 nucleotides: TGTGCCAGCAGTCCAACAGGAACCCATGGCTACACCTTC. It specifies CASSPTGTHGYTF.

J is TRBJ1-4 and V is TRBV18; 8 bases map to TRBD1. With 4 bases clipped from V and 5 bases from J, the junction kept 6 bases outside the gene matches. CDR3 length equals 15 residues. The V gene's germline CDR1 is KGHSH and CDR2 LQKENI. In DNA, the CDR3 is TGTGCCAGCTCACAGAACGGACAGGGCAATGAAAAACTGTTTTTT. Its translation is CASSQNGQGNEKLFF.

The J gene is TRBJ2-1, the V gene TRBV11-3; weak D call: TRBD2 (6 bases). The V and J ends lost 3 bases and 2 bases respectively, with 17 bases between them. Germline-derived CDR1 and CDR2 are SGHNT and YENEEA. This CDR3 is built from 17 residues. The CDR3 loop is CASSFGRGSGAYNEQFF. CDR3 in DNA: TGTGCCAGCAGCTTCGGGCGGGGTAGCGGAGCCTACAATGAGCAGTTCTTC.

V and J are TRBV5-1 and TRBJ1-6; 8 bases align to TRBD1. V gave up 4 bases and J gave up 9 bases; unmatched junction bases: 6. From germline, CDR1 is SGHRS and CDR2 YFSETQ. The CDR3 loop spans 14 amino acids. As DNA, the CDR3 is TGCGCCAGCAGCATTGGACAGGGTAGTTCACCCCTCCACTTT. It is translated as CASSIGQGSSPLHF.

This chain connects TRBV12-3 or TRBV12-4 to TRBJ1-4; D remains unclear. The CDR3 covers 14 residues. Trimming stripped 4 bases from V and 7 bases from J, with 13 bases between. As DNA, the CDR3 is TGTGCCAGCAGTTGGTCTGTCTCGGGTGAAAAACTGTTTTTT. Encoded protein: CASSWSVSGEKLFF.

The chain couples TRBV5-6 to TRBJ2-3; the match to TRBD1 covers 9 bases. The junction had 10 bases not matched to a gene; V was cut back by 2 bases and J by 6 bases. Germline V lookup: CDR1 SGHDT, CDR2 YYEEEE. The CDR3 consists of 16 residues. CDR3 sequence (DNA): TGTGCCAGCAGCTTACGGACAGGGGTTGGTTCGGATACGCAGTATTTT. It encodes CASSLRTGVGSDTQYF.

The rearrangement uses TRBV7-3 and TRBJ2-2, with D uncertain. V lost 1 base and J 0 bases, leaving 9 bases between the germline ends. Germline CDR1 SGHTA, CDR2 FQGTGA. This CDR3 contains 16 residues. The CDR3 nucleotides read TGTGCCAGCAGCTTAAACGGTCTAGCGAACACCGGGGAGCTGTTTTTT. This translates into CASSLNGLANTGELFF.

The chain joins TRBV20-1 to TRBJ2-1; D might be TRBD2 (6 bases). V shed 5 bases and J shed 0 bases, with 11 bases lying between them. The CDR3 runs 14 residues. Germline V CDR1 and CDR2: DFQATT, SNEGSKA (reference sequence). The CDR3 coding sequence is TGCAGTGCTGTCGGGAGCGGCTCCTACAATGAGCAGTTCTTC. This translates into CSAVGSGSYNEQFF.

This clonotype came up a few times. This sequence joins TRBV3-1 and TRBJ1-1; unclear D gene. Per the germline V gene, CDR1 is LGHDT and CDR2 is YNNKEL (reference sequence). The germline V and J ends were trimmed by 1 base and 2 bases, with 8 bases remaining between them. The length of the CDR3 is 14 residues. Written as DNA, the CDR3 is TGTGCCAGCAGCCAAGTTACTTTCAACACTGAAGCTTTCTTT. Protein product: CASSQVTFNTEAFF.

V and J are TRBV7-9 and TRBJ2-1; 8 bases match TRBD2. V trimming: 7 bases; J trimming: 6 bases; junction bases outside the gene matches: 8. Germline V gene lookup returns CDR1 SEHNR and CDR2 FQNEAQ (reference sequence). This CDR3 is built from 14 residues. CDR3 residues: CASIQRESPNEQFF. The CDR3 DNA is TGTGCCAGCATCCAGCGGGAGTCCCCCAATGAGCAGTTCTTC.

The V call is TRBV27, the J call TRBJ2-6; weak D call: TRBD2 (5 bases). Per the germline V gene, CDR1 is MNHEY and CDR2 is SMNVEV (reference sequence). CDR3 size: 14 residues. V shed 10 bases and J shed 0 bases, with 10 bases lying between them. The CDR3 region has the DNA TGTGCCACGAGGGAAACCTCTGGGGCCAACGTCCTGACTTTC. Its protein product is CATRETSGANVLTF.

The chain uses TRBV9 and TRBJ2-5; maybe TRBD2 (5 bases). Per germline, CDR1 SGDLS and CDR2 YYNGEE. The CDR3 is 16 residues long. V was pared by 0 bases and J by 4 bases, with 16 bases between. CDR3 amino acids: CASSVGLELAPETQYF. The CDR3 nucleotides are TGTGCCAGCAGCGTAGGCTTAGAGCTAGCTCCAGAGACCCAGTACTTC.

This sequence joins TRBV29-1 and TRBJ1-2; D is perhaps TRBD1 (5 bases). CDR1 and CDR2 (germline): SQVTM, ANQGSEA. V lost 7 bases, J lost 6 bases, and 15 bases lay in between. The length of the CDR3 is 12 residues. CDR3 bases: TGCAGCGCTGCCTCGACAGTAAATGGCTACACCTTC. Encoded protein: CSAASTVNGYTF.

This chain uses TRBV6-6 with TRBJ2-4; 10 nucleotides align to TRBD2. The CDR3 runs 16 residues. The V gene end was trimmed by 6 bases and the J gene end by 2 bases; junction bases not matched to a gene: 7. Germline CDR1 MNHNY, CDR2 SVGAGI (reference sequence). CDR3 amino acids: CASSHTSGIPKNIQYF. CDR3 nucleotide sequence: TGTGCCAGCAGCCATACTAGCGGGATACCCAAAAACATTCAGTACTTC.

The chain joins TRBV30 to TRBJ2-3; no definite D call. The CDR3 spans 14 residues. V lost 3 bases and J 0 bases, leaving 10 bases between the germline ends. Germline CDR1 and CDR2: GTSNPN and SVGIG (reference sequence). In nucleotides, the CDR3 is TGTGCCTGGAGCAAAACAACGAGCACAGATACGCAGTATTTT. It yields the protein CAWSKTTSTDTQYF.